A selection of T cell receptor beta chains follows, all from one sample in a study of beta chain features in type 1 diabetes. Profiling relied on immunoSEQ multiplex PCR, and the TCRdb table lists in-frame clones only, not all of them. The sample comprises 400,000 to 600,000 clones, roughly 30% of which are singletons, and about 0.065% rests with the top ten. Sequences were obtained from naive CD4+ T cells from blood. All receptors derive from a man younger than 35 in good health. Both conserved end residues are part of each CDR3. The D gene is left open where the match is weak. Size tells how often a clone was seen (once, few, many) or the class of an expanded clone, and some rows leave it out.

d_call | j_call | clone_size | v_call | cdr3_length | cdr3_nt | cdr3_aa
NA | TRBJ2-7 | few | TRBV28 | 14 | TGTGCCAGCAGTTCCCCCGGACAGACCTACGAGCAGTACTTC | CASSSPGQTYEQYF
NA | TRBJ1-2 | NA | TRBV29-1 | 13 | TGCAGCGTACTTGACAGTACCCCTTATGGCTACACCTTC | CSVLDSTPYGYTF
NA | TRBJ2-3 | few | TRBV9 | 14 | TGTGCCAGCAGCGTAGACCGGGAGACAGATACGCAGTATTTT | CASSVDRETDTQYF
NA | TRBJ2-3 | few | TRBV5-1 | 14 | TGCGCCAGCAGCCTGACAACTAGCAGCGATACGCAGTATTTT | CASSLTTSSDTQYF
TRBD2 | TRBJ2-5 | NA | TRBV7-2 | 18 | TGTGCCAGCAGCTTTGGCCTAGCGGGAGAGCTGTACCAAGAGACCCAGTACTTC | CASSFGLAGELYQETQYF
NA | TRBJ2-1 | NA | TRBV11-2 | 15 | TGTGCCAGCAGCTTAGGTGGGAGCGCCCACAATGAGCAGTTCTTC | CASSLGGSAHNEQFF
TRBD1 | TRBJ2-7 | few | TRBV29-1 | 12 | TGCAGCGCTTCGACAGGGCCCTACGAGCAGTACTTC | CSASTGPYEQYF
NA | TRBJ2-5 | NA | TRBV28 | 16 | TGTGCCAGCAGTACTGGCAGGGGGGCCCCGAACAACGACCAGTACTTC | CASSTGRGAPNNDQYF
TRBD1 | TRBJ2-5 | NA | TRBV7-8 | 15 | TGTGCCAGCAGCTCGAAGACAGGGGTTATCGAGACCCAGTACTTC | CASSSKTGVIETQYF
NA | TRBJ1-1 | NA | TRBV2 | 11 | TGTGCCAGCTGGGGGGACACTGAAGCTTTCTTT | CASWGDTEAFF
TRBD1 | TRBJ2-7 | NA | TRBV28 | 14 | TGTGCCAGCAGTTCCACCGGGACAGGGGTCGAGCAGTACTTC | CASSSTGTGVEQYF
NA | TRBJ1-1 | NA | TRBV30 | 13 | TGTGCCTGGAGGGCCACTGAGAACACTGAAGCTTTCTTT | CAWRATENTEAFF
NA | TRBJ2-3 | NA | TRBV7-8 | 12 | TGTGCCAGCAGCAGAAGCGAAGATACGCAGTATTTT | CASSRSEDTQYF
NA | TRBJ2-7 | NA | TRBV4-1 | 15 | TGCGCCAGCAGCCAAGATGGAGGGAATCGGTACGAGCAGTACTTC | CASSQDGGNRYEQYF
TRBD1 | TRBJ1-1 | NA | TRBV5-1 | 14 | TGCGCCAGCAGCTTTGGACAGGCCGGGGTGAGGGCTTTCTTT | CASSFGQAGVRAFF
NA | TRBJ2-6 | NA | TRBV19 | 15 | TGTGCCAGTAGTATAGAAGATTCTGGGGCCAACGTCCTGACTTTC | CASSIEDSGANVLTF
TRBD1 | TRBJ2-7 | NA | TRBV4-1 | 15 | TGCGCCAGCAGCCAAGTAGGGGACAGGGAGTCCGAGCAGTACTTC | CASSQVGDRESEQYF
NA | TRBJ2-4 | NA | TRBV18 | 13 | TGTGCCAGCTCTCCGAGGGAGAAAAACATTCAGTACTTC | CASSPREKNIQYF
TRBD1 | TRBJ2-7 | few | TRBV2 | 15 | TGTGCCAGCAGTTCGACCGGACAGGGGCCCAAGCCGGAGTACTTC | CASSSTGQGPKPEYF
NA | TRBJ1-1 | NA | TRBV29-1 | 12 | TGCAGCGGCCGACAGGTGGATACTGAAGCTTTCTTT | CSGRQVDTEAFF
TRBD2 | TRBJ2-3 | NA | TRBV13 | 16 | TGTGCCAGCAGCCTCGGACTAGCGGGAAGCACAGATACGCAGTATTTT | CASSLGLAGSTDTQYF
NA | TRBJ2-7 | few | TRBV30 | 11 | TGTGCCTGGAGTCCTAATTACGAGCAGTACTTC | CAWSPNYEQYF
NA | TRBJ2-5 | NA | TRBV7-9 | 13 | TGTGCCAGCAGCTTAGTGGGACTCCCTGTCGCTTACTTC | CASSLVGLPVAYF
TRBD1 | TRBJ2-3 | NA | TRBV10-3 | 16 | TGTGCCATCAGTGGAAAAGGGACAGGAGGCACAGATACGCAGTATTTT | CAISGKGTGGTDTQYF
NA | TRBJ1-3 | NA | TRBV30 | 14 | TGTGCCTGGGACCTACCAGGGTCTGGAAACACCATATATTTT | CAWDLPGSGNTIYF
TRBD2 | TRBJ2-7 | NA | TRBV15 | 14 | TGTGCCACTGGCGAGCGGGACTTAGCCTACGAGCAGTACTTC | CATGERDLAYEQYF
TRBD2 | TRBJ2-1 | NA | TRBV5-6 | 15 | TGTGCCAGCAGCTTGGTACGGGAGGGCGACAATGAGCAGTTCTTC | CASSLVREGDNEQFF
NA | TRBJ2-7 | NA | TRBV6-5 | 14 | TGTGCCAGCAGTTACTCCGTCAGAACCTACGAGCAGTACTTC | CASSYSVRTYEQYF
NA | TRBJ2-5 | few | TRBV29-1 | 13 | TGCAGCGCCCGGGACGTCTTCCAAGAGACCCAGTACTTC | CSARDVFQETQYF
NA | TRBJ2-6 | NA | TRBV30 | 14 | TGTGCCTGGAATAGGGGAGCTGGGGCCAACGTCCTGACTTTC | CAWNRGAGANVLTF
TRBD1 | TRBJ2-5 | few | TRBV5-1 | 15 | TGCGCCAGCAGCCCTCTCACAGGGGACCAAGAGACCCAGTACTTC | CASSPLTGDQETQYF
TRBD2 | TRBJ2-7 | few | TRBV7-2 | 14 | TGTGCCAGCAGCCGACTAGCGGGACGCTACGAGCAGTACTTC | CASSRLAGRYEQYF
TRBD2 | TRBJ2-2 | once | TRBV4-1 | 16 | TGCGCCAGCAGCCCCCGACTAGCAGCGAACACCGGGGAGCTGTTTTTT | CASSPRLAANTGELFF
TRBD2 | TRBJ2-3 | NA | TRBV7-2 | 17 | TGTGCCAGCAGCGTCAGGACGGGACTAGCCAGCACAGATACGCAGTATTTT | CASSVRTGLASTDTQYF
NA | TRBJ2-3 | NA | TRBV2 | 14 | TGTGCCAGCAAGCAGGGAGCTAGCACAGATACGCAGTATTTT | CASKQGASTDTQYF
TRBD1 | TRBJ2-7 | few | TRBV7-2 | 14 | TGTGCCAGCAGCTTCGTGACAGGGGTTAACGAGCAGTACTTC | CASSFVTGVNEQYF
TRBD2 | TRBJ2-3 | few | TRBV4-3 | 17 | TGCGCCAGCAGCCAAGATACTAGCGGGAGACTGACAGATACGCAGTATTTT | CASSQDTSGRLTDTQYF
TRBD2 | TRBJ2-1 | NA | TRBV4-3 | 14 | TGCGCCAGCAGCCAAGCGGGAGGCGGAAATGAGCAGTTCTTC | CASSQAGGGNEQFF
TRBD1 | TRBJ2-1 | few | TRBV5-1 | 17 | TGCGCCAGCAGCTTGAAAACAGGGGTTTCCTACAGCGATGAGCAGTTCTTC | CASSLKTGVSYSDEQFF
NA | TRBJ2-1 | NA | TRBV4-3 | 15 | TGCGCCAGCAGCCAAGAACCAGGGTCCTACAATGAGCAGTTCTTC | CASSQEPGSYNEQFF
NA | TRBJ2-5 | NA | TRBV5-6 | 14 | TGTGCCAGCAGCCCCCGGGCGGGCGGTGAGACCCAGTACTTC | CASSPRAGGETQYF
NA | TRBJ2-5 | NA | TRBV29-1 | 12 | TGCAGCGCCTTGTGGCAGGGAGAGACCCAGTACTTC | CSALWQGETQYF
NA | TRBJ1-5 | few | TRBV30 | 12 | TGTGCCTGGAGTGGGGGGAATCAGCCCCAGCATTTT | CAWSGGNQPQHF
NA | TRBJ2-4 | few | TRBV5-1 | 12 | TGCGCCAGCAGCGGAGGTGCCGGGGGACAGTACTTC | CASSGGAGGQYF
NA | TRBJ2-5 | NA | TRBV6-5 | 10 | TGTGCCAGCAGGAAGGAGACCCAGTACTTC | CASRKETQYF
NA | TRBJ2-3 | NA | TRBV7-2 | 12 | TGTGCCAGCAGGGACTCGCAAGATACGCAGTATTTT | CASRDSQDTQYF
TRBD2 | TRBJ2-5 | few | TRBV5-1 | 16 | TGCGCCAGCAGCGTGGGCCCGACTAGCGATCAAGAGACCCAGTACTTC | CASSVGPTSDQETQYF
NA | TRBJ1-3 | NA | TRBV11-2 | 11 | TGTGCCAGCAAGACTTGGGACACCATATATTTT | CASKTWDTIYF
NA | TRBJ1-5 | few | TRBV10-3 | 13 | TGTGCCATCAGTGATTGGAGAGGGGAGCCCCAGCATTTT | CAISDWRGEPQHF
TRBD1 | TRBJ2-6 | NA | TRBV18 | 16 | TGTGCCAGCTCACCGGACAGGGCGTCTGGGGCCAACGTCCTGACTTTC | CASSPDRASGANVLTF
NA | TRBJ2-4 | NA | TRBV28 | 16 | TGTGCCAGCAGTTTATCCGGGGCGAGGGCCAAAAACATTCAGTACTTC | CASSLSGARAKNIQYF
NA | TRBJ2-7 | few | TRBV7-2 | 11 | TGTGCCAGCAGCAATCTCTACGAGCAGTACTTC | CASSNLYEQYF
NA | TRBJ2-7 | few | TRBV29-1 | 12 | TGCAGCATTACCCGGTCTCCCTGGGAGCAGTACTTC | CSITRSPWEQYF
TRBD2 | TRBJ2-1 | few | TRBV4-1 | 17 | TGCGCCAGCAGCCAAGAGAAGCGGGAGCCGTCCTACAATGAGCAGTTCTTC | CASSQEKREPSYNEQFF
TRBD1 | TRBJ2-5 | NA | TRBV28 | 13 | TGTGCCAGCACCCCAGGGGGACAAGAGACCCAGTACTTC | CASTPGGQETQYF
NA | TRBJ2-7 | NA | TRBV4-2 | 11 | TGTGCCAGCAGCCAAGCTGGTGGGCGTTTCTTC | CASSQAGGRFF
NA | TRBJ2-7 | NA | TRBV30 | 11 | TGTGCCTGGAGTGGCACCTACGAGCAGTACTTC | CAWSGTYEQYF